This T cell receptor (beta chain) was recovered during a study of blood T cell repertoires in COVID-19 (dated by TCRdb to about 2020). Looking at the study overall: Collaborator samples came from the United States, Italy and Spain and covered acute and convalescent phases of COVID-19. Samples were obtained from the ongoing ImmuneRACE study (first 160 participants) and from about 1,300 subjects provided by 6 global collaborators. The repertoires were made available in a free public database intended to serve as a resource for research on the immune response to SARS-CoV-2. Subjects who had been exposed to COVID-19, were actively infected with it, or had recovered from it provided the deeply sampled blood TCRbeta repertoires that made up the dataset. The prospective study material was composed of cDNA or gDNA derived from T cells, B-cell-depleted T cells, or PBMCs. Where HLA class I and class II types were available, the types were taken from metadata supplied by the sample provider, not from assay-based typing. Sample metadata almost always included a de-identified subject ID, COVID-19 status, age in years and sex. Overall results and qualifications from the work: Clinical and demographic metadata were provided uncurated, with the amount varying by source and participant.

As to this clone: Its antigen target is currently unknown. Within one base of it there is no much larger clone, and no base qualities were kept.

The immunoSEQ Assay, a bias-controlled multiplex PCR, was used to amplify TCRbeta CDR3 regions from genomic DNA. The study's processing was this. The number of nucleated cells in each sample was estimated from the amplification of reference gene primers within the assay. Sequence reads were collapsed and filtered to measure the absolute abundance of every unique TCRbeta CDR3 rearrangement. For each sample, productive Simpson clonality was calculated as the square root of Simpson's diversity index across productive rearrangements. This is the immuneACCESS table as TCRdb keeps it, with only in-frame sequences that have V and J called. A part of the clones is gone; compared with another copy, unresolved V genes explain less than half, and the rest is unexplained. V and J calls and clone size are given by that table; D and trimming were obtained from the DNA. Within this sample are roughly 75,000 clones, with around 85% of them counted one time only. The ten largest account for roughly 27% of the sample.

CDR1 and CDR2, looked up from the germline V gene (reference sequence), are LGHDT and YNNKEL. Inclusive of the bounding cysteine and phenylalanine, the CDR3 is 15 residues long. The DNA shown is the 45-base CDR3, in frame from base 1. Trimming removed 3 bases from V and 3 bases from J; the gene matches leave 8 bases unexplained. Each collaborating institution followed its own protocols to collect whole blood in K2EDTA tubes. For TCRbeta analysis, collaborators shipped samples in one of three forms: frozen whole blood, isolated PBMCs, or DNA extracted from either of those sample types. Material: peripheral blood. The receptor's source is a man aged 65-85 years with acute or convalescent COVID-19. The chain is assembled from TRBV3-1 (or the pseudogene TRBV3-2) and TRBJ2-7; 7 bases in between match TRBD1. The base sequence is TGTGCCAGCAGCCACACAGGGGCGGTCCACTACGAGCAGTACTTC. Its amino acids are CASSHTGAVHYEQYF.